This TCR beta chain was sequenced in a study of OX40 agonist ivuxolimab in advanced cancers. Study as a whole: Ivuxolimab, which is an agonistic anti-OX40 (CD134) antibody, was administered to the patients. Every 2 weeks, ivuxolimab was infused into the patients intravenously at between 0.01 and 10 mg/kg. Patients receiving dose escalation had hepatocellular carcinoma, melanoma, renal cell or head and neck cancer. Whole-study findings and limits: The study found that CD8+ T cells averaged more expanded clones than CD4+.

Assay: immunoSEQ multiplex PCR; the TCRdb copy retains only in-frame clones and omits some. The sample holds some 70,000 clones; 85% to 95% are singletons and the top ten take more than 0.85%. V was pared by 3 bases and J by 0 bases, with 12 bases between. CDR1 MNHEY and CDR2 SVGAGI come from the germline V gene. The CDR3 consists of 15 residues. In regard to this clone: Its antigen remains unidentified.

The chain recombines TRBV6-5 with TRBJ2-7, with D maybe TRBD2 (5 bases). This specimen was CD4+ or CD8+ T cells sorted from blood, taken in a trial of the OX40 agonist ivuxolimab. The receptor's source is an adult with an advanced solid tumor such as melanoma, head and neck, liver or kidney cancer. CDR3 amino acids: CASSYLEARSYEQYF. The CDR3 DNA sequence: TGTGCCAGCAGTTATCTGGAGGCTCGCTCCTACGAGCAGTACTTC.